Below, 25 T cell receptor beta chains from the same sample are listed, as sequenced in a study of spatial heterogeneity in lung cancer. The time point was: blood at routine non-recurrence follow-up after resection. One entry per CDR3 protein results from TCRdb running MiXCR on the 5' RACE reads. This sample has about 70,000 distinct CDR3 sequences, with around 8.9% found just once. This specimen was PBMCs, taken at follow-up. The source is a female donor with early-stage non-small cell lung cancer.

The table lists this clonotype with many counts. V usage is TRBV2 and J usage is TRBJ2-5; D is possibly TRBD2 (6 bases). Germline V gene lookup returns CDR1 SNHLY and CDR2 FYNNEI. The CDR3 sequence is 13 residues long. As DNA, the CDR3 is TGTGCTAACGGTCGGGAGTACCAAGAGACCCAGTACTTC. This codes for CANGREYQETQYF.

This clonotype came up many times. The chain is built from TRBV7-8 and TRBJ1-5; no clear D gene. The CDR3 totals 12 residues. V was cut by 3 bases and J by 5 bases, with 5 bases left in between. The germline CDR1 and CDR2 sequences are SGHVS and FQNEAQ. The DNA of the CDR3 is TGTGCCAGCAGCTTCCCGGATCAGCCCCAGCATTTT. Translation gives CASSFPDQPQHF.

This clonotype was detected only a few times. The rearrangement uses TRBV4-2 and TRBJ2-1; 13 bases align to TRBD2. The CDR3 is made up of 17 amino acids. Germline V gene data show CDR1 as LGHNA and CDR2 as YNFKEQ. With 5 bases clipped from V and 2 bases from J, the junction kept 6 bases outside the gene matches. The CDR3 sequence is CASSSRTSGSTYNEQFF. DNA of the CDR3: TGTGCCAGCAGCTCCCGGACTAGCGGGAGTACCTACAATGAGCAGTTCTTC.

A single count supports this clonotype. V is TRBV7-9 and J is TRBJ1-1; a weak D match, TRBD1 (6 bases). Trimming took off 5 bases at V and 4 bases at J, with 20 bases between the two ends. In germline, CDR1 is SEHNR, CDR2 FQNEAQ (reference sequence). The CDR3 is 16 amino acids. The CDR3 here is CASSQGGRGRSTEAFF. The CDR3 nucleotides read TGTGCCAGCAGCCAGGGTGGCAGGGGAAGATCCACTGAAGCTTTCTTT.

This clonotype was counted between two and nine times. DNA for the CDR3: TGCGCCAGCAGCTTAGAGCCGAACACCGGGGAGCTGTTTTTT. Translation gives CASSLEPNTGELFF. V is TRBV5-1 and J is TRBJ2-2; D is unclear. CDR1 SGHRS and CDR2 YFSETQ come from the germline V gene. The CDR3 length is 14 residues. V was pared by 2 bases and J by 0 bases, with 5 bases between. Using reference TRBV5-1 and TRBJ2-2 for the parts outside the CDR3, the full variable domain is KAGVTQTPRYLIKTRGQQVTLSCSPISGHRSVSWYQQTPGQGLQFLFEYFSETQRNKGNFPGRFSGRQFSNSRSEMNVSTLELGDSALYLCASSLEPNTGELFFGEGSRLTVL.

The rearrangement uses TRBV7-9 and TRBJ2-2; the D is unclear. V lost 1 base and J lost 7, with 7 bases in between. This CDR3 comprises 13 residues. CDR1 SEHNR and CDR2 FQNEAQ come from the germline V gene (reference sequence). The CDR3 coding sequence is TGTGCCAGCAGCTTAGTGGTTAACGGGGAGCTGTTTTTT. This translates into CASSLVVNGELFF.

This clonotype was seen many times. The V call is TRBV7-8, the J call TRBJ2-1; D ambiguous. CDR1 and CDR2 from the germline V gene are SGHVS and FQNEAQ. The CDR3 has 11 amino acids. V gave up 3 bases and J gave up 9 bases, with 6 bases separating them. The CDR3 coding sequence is TGTGCCAGCAGCTTGGAGCCTGAGCAGTTCTTC. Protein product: CASSLEPEQFF.

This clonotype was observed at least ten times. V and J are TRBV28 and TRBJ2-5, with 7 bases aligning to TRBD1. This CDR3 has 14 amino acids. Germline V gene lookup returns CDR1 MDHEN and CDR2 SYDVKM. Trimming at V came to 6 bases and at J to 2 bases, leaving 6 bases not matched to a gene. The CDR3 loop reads CASSPGQLQETQYF. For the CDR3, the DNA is TGTGCCAGCAGCCCGGGACAGTTACAAGAGACCCAGTACTTC.

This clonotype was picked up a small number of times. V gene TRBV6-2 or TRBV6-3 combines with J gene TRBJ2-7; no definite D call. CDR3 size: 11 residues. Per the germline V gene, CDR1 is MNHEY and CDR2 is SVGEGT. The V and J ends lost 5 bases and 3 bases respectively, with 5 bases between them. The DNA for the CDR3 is TGTGCCAGCAGTGGATACTACGAGCAGTACTTC. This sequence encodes CASSGYYEQYF.

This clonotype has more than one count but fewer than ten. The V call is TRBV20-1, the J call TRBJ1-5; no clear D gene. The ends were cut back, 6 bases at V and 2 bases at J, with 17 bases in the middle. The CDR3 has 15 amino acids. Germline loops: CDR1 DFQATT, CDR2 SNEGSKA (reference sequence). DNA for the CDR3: TGCAGTGCCAGACGAGGAAGTGGTGGCAATCAGCCCCAGCATTTT. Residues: CSARRGSGGNQPQHF.

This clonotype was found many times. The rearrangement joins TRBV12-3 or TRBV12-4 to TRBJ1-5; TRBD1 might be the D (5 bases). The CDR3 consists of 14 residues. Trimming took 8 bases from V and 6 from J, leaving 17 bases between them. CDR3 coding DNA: TGTGCCAGCCGGTCACCAGGGTTGCGTCAGCCCCAGCATTTT. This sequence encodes CASRSPGLRQPQHF.

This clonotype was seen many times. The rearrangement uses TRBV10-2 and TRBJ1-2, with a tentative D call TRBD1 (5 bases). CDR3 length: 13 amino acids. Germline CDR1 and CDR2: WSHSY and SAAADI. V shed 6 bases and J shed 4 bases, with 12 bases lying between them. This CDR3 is CASSPTASYGYTF. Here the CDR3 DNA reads TGCGCCAGCAGCCCGACAGCGAGCTATGGCTACACCTTC.

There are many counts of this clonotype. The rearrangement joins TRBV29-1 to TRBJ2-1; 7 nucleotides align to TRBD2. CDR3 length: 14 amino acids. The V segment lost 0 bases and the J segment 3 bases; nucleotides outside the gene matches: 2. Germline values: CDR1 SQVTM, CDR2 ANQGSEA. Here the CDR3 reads CSVEEPSGYNEQFF. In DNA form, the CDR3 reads TGCAGCGTTGAAGAGCCTAGCGGCTACAATGAGCAGTTCTTC.

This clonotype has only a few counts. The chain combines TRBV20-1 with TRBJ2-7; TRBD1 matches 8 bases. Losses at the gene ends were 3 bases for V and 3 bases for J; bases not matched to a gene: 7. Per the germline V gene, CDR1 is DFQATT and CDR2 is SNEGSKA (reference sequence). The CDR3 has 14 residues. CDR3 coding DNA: TGCAGTGCTAGGCCCAGGGGGCCTTACTACGAGCAGTACTTC. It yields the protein CSARPRGPYYEQYF.

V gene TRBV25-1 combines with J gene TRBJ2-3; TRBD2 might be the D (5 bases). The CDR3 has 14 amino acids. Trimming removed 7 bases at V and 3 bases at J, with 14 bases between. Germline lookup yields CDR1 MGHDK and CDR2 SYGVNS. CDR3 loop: CASTGTLGTDTQYF. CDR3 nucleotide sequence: TGTGCCAGCACGGGAACCCTGGGGACAGATACGCAGTATTTT. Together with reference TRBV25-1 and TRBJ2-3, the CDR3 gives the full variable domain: EADIYQTPRYLVIGTGKKITLECSQTMGHDKMYWYQQDPGMELHLIHYSYGVNSTEKGDLSSESTVSRIRTEHFPLTLESARPSHTSQYLCASTGTLGTDTQYFGPGTRLTVL.

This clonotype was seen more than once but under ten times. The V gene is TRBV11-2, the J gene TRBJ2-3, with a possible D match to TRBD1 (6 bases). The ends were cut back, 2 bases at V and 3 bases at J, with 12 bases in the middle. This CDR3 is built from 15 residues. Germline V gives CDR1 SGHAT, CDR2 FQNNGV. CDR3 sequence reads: CASSLNWGTTDTQYF. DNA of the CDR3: TGTGCCAGCAGCTTAAACTGGGGGACAACAGATACGCAGTATTTT.

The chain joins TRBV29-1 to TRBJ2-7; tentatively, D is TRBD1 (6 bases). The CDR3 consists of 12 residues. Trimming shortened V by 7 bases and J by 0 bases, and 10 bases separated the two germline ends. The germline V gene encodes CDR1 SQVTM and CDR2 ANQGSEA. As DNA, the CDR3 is TGCAGCGGCTTGACAGGCTCCTACGAGCAGTACTTC. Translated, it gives CSGLTGSYEQYF.

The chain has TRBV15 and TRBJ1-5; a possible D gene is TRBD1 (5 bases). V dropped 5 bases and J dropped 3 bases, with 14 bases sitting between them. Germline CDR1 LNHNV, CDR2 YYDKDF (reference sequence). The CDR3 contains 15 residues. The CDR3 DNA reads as TGTGCCACCAGCTCCCGGGACCGAGACAATCAGCCCCAGCATTTT. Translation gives CATSSRDRDNQPQHF. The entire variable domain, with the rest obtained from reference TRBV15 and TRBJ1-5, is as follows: DAMVIQNPRYQVTQFGKPVTLSCSQTLNHNVMYWYQQKSSQAPKLLFHYYDKDFNNEADTPDNFQSRRPNTSFCFLDIRSPGLGDTAMYLCATSSRDRDNQPQHFGDGTRLSIL.

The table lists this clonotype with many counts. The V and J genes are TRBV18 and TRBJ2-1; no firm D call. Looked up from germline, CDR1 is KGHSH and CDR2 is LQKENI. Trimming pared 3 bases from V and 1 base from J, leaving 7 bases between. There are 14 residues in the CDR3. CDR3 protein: CASSPGQSYNEQFF. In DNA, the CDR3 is TGTGCCAGCTCACCTGGGCAATCCTACAATGAGCAGTTCTTC.

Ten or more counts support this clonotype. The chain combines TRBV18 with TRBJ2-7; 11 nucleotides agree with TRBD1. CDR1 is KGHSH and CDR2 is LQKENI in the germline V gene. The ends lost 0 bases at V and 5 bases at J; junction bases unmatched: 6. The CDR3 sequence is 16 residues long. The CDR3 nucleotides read TGTGCCAGCTCACCACCGTTTGGACAGGGGGCCGACGAGCAGTACTTC. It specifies CASSPPFGQGADEQYF.

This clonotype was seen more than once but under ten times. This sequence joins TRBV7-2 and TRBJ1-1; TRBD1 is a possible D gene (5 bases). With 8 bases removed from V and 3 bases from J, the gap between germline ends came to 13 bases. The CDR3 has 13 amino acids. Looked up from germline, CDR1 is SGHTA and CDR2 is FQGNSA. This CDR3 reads CASSSDRYTEAFF. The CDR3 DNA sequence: TGTGCCAGCTCCTCCGACAGATACACTGAAGCTTTCTTT.

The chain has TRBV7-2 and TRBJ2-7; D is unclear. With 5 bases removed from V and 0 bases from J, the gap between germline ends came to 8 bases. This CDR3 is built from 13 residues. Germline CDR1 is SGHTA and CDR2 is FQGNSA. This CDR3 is CASSTTISYEQYF. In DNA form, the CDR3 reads TGTGCCAGCAGCACGACAATCTCCTACGAGCAGTACTTC.

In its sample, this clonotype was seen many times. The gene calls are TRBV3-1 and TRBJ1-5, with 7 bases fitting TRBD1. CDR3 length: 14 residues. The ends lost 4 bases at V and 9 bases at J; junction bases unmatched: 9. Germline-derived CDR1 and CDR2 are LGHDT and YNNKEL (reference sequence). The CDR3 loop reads CASSPLGRGGPQHF. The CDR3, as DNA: TGTGCCAGCAGCCCCCTAGGCAGGGGGGGGCCCCAGCATTTT.

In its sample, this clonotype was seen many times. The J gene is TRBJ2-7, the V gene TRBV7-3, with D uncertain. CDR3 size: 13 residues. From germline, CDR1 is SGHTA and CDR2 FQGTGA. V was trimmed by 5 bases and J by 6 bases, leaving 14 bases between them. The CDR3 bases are TGTGCCAGCAGCCCCCCCCGTGCCTCCGAGCAGTACTTC. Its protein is CASSPPRASEQYF. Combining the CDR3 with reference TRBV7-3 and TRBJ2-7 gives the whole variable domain GAGVSQTPSNKVTEKGKYVELRCDPISGHTALYWYRQSLGQGPEFLIYFQGTGAADDSGLPNDRFFAVRPEGSVSTLKIQRTERGDSAVYLCASSPPRASEQYFGPGTRLTVT.

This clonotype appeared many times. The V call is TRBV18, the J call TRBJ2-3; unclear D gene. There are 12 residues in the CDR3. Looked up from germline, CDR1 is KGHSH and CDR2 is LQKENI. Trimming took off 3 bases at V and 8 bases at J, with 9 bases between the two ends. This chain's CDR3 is CASSPETATQYF. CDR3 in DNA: TGTGCCAGCTCACCCGAGACGGCTACGCAGTATTTT.